This TCR beta chain was sequenced during a study of neurological immune-mediated disorders. Study-level findings and limits: Repertoires from 18 of 34 multiple sclerosis patients grouped phylogenetically into a related-CDR3 cluster, suggesting a possible signature. There was no clinical or MRI feature that showed an association with the multiple sclerosis repertoire cluster.

Ten or more counts support this clonotype. The antigen remains undetermined. Germline trimming cut 1 base from V and 3 bases from J; bases unmatched to any gene: 2. Looked up from germline, CDR1 is DFQATT and CDR2 is SNEGSKA (reference sequence). CDR3 length: 13 residues. TCRdb independently ran MiXCR on the 5' RACE reads; one entry per CDR3 protein. The table lists approximately 100,000 distinct CDR3 sequences, 3% to 4% of them singletons. This TCR came from a woman aged 18-29 years with multiple sclerosis. The chain uses TRBV20-1 and TRBJ2-7, with TRBD1 matching 8 bases. The sequenced material came from PBMCs. CDR3 DNA: TGCAGTGCTAGAGCGGACAGGGACTACGAGCAGTACTTC. It codes for CSARADRDYEQYF.